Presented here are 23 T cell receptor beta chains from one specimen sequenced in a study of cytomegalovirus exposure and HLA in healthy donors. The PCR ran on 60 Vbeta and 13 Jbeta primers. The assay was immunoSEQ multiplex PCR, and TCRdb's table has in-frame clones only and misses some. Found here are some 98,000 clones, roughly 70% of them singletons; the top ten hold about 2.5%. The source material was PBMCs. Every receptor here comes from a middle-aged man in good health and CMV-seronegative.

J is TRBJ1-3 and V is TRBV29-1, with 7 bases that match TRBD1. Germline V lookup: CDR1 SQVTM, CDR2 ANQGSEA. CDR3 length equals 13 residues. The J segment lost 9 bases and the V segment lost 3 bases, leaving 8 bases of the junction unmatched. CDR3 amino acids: CSVDEDRVGTIYF. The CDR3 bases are TGCAGCGTTGACGAAGACAGGGTGGGCACCATATATTTT.

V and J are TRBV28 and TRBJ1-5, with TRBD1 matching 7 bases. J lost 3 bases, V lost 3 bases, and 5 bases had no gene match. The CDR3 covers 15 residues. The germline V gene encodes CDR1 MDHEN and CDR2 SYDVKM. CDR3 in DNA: TGTGCCAGCAGTTTGGCCGACAGGGACAATCAGCCCCAGCATTTT. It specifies CASSLADRDNQPQHF.

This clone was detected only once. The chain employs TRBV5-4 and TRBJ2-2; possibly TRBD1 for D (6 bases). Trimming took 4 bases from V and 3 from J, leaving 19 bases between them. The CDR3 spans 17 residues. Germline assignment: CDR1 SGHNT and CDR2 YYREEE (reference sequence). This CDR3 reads CASSPLLRTEYTGELFF. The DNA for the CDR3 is TGTGCCAGCAGCCCATTGCTGAGGACAGAATACACCGGGGAGCTGTTTTTT. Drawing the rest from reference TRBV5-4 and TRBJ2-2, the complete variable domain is ETGVTQSPTHLIKTRGQQVTLRCSSQSGHNTVSWYQQALGQGPQFIFQYYREEENGRGNFPPRFSGLQFPNYSSELNVNALELDDSALYLCASSPLLRTEYTGELFFGEGSRLTVL.

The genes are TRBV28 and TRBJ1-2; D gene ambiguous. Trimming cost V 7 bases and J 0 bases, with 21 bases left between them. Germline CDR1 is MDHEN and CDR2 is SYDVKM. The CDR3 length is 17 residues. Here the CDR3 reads CASNKRSRRLANYGYTF. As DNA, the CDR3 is TGTGCCAGCAACAAGCGATCCCGCCGGTTAGCTAACTATGGCTACACCTTC.

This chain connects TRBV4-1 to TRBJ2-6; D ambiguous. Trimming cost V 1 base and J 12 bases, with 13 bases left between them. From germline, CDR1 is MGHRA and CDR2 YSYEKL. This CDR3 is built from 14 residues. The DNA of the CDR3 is TGCGCCAGCAGCCAAGGAGAACTTGCCCCCGTCCTGACTTTC. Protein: CASSQGELAPVLTF.

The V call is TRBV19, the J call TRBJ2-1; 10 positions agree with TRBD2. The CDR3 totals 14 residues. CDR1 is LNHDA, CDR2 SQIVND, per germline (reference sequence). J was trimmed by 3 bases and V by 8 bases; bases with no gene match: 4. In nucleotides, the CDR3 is TGTGCCAGTCATACTAGCGGGATCTACAATGAGCAGTTCTTC. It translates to CASHTSGIYNEQFF.

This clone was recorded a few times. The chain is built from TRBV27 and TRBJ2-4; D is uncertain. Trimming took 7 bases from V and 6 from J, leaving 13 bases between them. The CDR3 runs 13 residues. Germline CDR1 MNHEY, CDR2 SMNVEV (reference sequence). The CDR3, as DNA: TGTGCCAGCAAAAACCTACAGAGAAACATTCAGTACTTC. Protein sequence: CASKNLQRNIQYF.

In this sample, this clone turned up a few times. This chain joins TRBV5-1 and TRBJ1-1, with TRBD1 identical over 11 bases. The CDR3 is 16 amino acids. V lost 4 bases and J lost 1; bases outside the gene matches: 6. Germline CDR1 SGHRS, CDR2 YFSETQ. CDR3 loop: CASSQDRGPPNTEAFF. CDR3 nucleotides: TGCGCCAGCAGCCAGGACAGGGGGCCACCGAACACTGAAGCTTTCTTT. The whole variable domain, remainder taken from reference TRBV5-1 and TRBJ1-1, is KAGVTQTPRYLIKTRGQQVTLSCSPISGHRSVSWYQQTPGQGLQFLFEYFSETQRNKGNFPGRFSGRQFSNSRSEMNVSTLELGDSALYLCASSQDRGPPNTEAFFGQGTRLTVV.

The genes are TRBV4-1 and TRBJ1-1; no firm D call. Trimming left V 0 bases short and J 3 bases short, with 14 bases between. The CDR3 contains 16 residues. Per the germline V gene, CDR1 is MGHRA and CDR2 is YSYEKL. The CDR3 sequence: CASSQDLPEVHTEAFF. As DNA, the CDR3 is TGCGCCAGCAGCCAAGATCTGCCCGAGGTCCACACTGAAGCTTTCTTT.

CDR3 in DNA: TGTGCCAGCAGGAGAGCGGACAGGGGGAACACCGGGGAGCTGTTTTTT. Protein sequence: CASRRADRGNTGELFF. The rearrangement uses TRBV5-8 and TRBJ2-2; 9 bases match TRBD1. This CDR3 contains 16 residues. Looked up from germline, CDR1 is SGHTS and CDR2 is YDEGEE. Trimming at V came to 5 bases and at J to 1 base, leaving 6 bases not matched to a gene.

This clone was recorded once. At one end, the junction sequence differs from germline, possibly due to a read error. CDR3 sequence: CASSFLANWGLSF. The CDR3 DNA reads TGTGCCAGCAGTTTTCTCGCAAATTGGGGACTCAGTTTT. This chain uses TRBV28 with TRBJ1-4; D perhaps matches TRBD1 (5 bases). Germline V gene data show CDR1 as MDHEN and CDR2 as SYDVKM. This CDR3 has 13 residues.

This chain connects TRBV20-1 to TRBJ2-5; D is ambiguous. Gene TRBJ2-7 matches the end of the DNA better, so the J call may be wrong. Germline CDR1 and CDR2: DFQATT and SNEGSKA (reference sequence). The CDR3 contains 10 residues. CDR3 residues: CSVFSYEQYF. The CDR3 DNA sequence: TGCAGTGTATTTTCCTACGAGCAGTACTTC.

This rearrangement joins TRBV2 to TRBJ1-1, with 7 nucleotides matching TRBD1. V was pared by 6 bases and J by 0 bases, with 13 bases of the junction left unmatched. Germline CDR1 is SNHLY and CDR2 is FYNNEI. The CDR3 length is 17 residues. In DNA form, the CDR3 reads TGTGCCAGCAGCCAAGGGGGCAGGGGGAGCTTGAACACTGAAGCTTTCTTT. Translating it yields CASSQGGRGSLNTEAFF.

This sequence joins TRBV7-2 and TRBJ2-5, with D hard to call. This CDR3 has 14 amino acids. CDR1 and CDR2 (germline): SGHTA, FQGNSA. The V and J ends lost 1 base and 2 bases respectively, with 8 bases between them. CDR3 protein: CASSLGWQQETQYF. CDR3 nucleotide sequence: TGTGCCAGCAGCTTAGGGTGGCAGCAAGAGACCCAGTACTTC.

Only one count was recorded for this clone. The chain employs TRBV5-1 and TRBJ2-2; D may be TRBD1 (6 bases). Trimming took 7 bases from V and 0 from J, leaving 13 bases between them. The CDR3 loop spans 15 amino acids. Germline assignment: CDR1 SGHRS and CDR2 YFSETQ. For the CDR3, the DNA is TGCGCCAGCCAACGGACAGTGCCGAACACCGGGGAGCTGTTTTTT. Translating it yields CASQRTVPNTGELFF.

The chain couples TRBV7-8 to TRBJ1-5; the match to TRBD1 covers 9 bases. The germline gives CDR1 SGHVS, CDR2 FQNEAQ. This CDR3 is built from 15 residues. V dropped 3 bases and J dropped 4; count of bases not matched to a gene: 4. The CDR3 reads CASSFRTGENQPQHF. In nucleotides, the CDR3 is TGTGCCAGCAGCTTCCGGACAGGGGAGAATCAGCCCCAGCATTTT.

The CDR3 sequence: CASSPRGQGAVNTEAFF. CDR3 nucleotide sequence: TGTGCCAGCAGTCCCCGGGGGCAGGGGGCTGTGAACACTGAAGCTTTCTTT. The genes are TRBV28 and TRBJ1-1; 8 bases agree with TRBD1. CDR3 size: 17 residues. Germline V gene lookup returns CDR1 MDHEN and CDR2 SYDVKM. Unmatched junction bases numbered 11, after V lost 5 bases and J lost 0 bases.

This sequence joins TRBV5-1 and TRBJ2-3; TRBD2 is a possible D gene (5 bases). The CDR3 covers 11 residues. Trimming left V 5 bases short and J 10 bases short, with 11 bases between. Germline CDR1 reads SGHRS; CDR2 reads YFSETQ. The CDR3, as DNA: TGCGCCAGCAGACGAGAAGCGGCGCAGTATTTT. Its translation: CASRREAAQYF.

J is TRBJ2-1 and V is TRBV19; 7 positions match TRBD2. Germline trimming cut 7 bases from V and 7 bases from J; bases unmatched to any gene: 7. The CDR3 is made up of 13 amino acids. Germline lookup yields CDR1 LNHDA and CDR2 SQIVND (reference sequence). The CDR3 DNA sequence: TGTGCCAGTACCCCGCAGGGAGGGAATGAGCAGTTCTTC. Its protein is CASTPQGGNEQFF.

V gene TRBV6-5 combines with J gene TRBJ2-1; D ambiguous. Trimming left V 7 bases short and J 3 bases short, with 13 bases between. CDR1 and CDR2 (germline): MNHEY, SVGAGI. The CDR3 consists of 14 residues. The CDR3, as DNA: TGTGCCAGCACCCCCCTAGGCCACTACAATGAGCAGTTCTTC. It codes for CASTPLGHYNEQFF.

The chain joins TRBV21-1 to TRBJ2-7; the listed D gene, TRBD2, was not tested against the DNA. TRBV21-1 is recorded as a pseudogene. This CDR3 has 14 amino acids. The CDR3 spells CASSGSQDFYEQYF. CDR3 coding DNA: TGTGCCAGCAGCGGATCGCAGGACTTCTACGAGCAGTACTTC.

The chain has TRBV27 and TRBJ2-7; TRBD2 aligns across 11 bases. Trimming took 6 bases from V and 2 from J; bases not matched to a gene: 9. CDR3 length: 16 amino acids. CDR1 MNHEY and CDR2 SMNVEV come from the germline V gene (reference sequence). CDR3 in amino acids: CASSLITSGGPYEQYF. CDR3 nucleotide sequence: TGTGCCAGCAGCCTAATAACTAGCGGGGGTCCCTACGAGCAGTACTTC.

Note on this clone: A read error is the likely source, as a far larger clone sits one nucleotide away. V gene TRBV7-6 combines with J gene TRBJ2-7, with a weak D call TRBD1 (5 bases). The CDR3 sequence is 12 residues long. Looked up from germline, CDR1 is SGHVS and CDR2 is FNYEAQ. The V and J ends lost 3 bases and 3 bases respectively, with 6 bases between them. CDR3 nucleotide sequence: TGTGCCAGCAGCTTTGACAGCTACGAGCAGTACTTC. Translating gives CASSFDSYEQYF.